The 28 T cell receptor beta chains below come from one sample, sequenced in a study of post-analysis software for immune sequencing data. Study results and caveats: Five TRBV segments, including TRBV5-6, TRBV5-1 and TRBV20-1, were more frequent in patients than controls.

Incorporated into the TCR beta cDNA libraries were unique molecular identifiers, which served to reduce PCR and sequencing biases. Each CDR3 protein is one row after TCRdb ran MiXCR on the PCR reads. The data contain roughly 580,000 distinct CDR3 sequences, roughly 45% of them seen just once; the ten biggest clones take up under 2%. The antigens for these receptors are not known. The sample taken for sequencing was blood. These receptors were obtained from a girl aged 5-17 years with multiple sclerosis.

The rearrangement links TRBV12-3 or TRBV12-4 to TRBJ2-5, with TRBD1 as a possible D gene (5 bases). The closer fit of TRBJ2-7 to the DNA end suggests the J call may be wrong. The CDR3 covers 13 residues. The CDR3 reads CASSLGREGEQYF. CDR3 nucleotides: TGTGCCAGCAGTTTGGGCAGGGAAGGCGAGCAGTACTTC.

This chain uses TRBV4-2 with TRBJ2-1; 13 bases line up with TRBD2. Unmatched junction bases numbered 13, after V lost 4 bases and J lost 7 bases. CDR1 LGHNA and CDR2 YNFKEQ come from the germline V gene. There are 18 residues in the CDR3. The CDR3 region is CASSRLHRLAGGGNEQFF. CDR3 sequence (DNA): TGTGCCAGCAGCCGATTACATCGACTAGCGGGAGGTGGAAATGAGCAGTTCTTC.

In this sample, this clonotype turned up a few times. The chain recombines TRBV9 with TRBJ2-3; tentative D call: TRBD1 (5 bases). The V gene's germline CDR1 is SGDLS and CDR2 YYNGEE. This CDR3 comprises 13 residues. V lost 2 bases and J lost 1, with 5 bases in between. As DNA, the CDR3 is TGTGCCAGCAGCGTCAGGGGCACAGATACGCAGTATTTT. This encodes CASSVRGTDTQYF.

CDR3 in DNA: TGCAGTGCTCCCTCGGGACTAGCGGGGGACTCCTACGAGCAGTACTTC. Amino acids: CSAPSGLAGDSYEQYF. The V and J genes are TRBV20-1 and TRBJ2-7; 14 bases line up with TRBD2. J gave up 0 bases and V 5 bases, and 6 bases lay outside the gene matches. CDR1 DFQATT and CDR2 SNEGSKA come from the germline V gene (reference sequence). This CDR3 spans 16 amino acids.

This clonotype was seen a few times. The chain recombines TRBV29-1 with TRBJ2-1, with 8 positions matching TRBD2. J lost 4 bases, V lost 6 bases, and 2 bases had no gene match. Germline lookup yields CDR1 SQVTM and CDR2 ANQGSEA. The CDR3 is made up of 12 amino acids. The chain's CDR3 is CSVRGVYNEQFF. The CDR3 region has the DNA TGCAGCGTGCGGGGGGTGTACAATGAGCAGTTCTTC.

This clonotype was seen a handful of times. V is TRBV7-3 and J is TRBJ2-3; no definite D call. V was clipped by 1 base and J by 2 bases, with 7 bases between them. This CDR3 comprises 14 residues. Germline assignment: CDR1 SGHTA and CDR2 FQGTGA. As DNA, the CDR3 is TGTGCCAGCAGCTTAAGGACCAACACAGATACGCAGTATTTT. Encoded protein: CASSLRTNTDTQYF.

This chain joins TRBV7-9 and TRBJ2-3; possible D gene TRBD2, 7 bases. V lost 7 bases and J 5 bases, leaving 13 bases between the germline ends. Germline-derived CDR1 and CDR2 are SEHNR and FQNEAQ (reference sequence). The CDR3 extends over 13 amino acids. In DNA, the CDR3 is TGTGCCAGCACGGGGGGCGCGAAAGATACGCAGTATTTT. It codes for CASTGGAKDTQYF.

This clonotype was seen a handful of times. The chain employs TRBV20-1 and TRBJ2-5; D is undetermined. The CDR3 is 13 amino acids. The germline gives CDR1 DFQATT, CDR2 SNEGSKA (reference sequence). V was cut by 7 bases and J by 1 base, with 13 bases left in between. Written as DNA, the CDR3 is TGCAGTGTCAAACGGGCAGCCCAAGAGACCCAGTACTTC. Amino acid sequence: CSVKRAAQETQYF.

The chain couples TRBV7-3 to TRBJ2-6, with D unresolved. Trimming stripped 5 bases from V and 0 bases from J, with 8 bases between. Germline values: CDR1 SGHTA, CDR2 FQGTGA. The CDR3 is 15 residues long. CDR3 DNA sequence: TGTGCCAGCAGCCCCGACATCTCTGGGGCCAACGTCCTGACTTTC. Translation gives CASSPDISGANVLTF. The full variable domain, rest sourced from reference TRBV7-3 and TRBJ2-6, is GAGVSQTPSNKVTEKGKYVELRCDPISGHTALYWYRQSLGQGPEFLIYFQGTGAADDSGLPNDRFFAVRPEGSVSTLKIQRTERGDSAVYLCASSPDISGANVLTFGAGSRLTVL.

This chain joins TRBV7-9 and TRBJ1-2; a weak D match, TRBD1 (5 bases). Trimming cost V 5 bases and J 4 bases, with 17 bases left between them. Germline V gene data show CDR1 as SEHNR and CDR2 as FQNEAQ (reference sequence). The length of the CDR3 is 15 residues. Written as DNA, the CDR3 is TGTGCCAGCAGCCCCCCGTTGGCAGGGCTCTATGGCTACACCTTC. This translates into CASSPPLAGLYGYTF.

The chain recombines TRBV4-1 with TRBJ2-6, with 16 positions matching TRBD2. V trimming: 1 base; J trimming: 1 base; junction bases outside the gene matches: 4. The CDR3 is made up of 20 amino acids. CDR1 is MGHRA, CDR2 YSYEKL, per germline. As DNA, the CDR3 is TGCGCCAGCAGCCAAGGAGGGACTAGCGGGAGGGGATCTGGGGCCAACGTCCTGACTTTC. Its translation is CASSQGGTSGRGSGANVLTF.

This clonotype turned up a few times. The V and J genes are TRBV7-2 and TRBJ1-2; the match to TRBD1 covers 8 bases. Germline CDR1 is SGHTA and CDR2 is FQGNSA. This CDR3 comprises 16 residues. V shed 1 base, J shed 7 bases, and the junction held 11 bases outside the gene matches. Here the CDR3 reads CASSLVGRGQGGGYTF. DNA of the CDR3: TGTGCCAGCAGCTTAGTCGGCAGGGGGCAGGGTGGTGGCTACACCTTC. Full variable domain (missing parts from reference TRBV7-2 and TRBJ1-2): GAGVSQSPSNKVTEKGKDVELRCDPISGHTALYWYRQSLGQGLEFLIYFQGNSAPDKSGLPSDRFSAERTGGSVSTLTIQRTQQEDSAVYLCASSLVGRGQGGGYTFGSGTRLTVV.

The chain is built from TRBV10-3 and TRBJ1-5, with D possibly being TRBD1 (5 bases). Germline values: CDR1 ENHRY, CDR2 SYGVKD. Between the trimmed V and J ends, which lost 11 bases and 4 bases, there was a span of 15 bases. The CDR3 spans 13 residues. CDR3 loop: CAYARDLNQPQHF. The CDR3 region has the DNA TGTGCCTACGCCAGGGACCTTAATCAGCCCCAGCATTTT.

This chain links TRBV7-3 with TRBJ2-3; TRBD2 is a possible D gene (5 bases). CDR1 SGHTA and CDR2 FQGTGA come from the germline V gene. The CDR3 runs to 14 residues. The V and J ends lost 3 bases and 1 base respectively, with 8 bases between them. The CDR3 nucleotides read TGTGCCAGCAGCTTCATGGAGGGCACAGATACGCAGTATTTT. This codes for CASSFMEGTDTQYF.

The V gene is TRBV20-1, the J gene TRBJ2-1, with D tentatively TRBD2 (6 bases). Trimming stripped 0 bases from V and 15 bases from J, with 18 bases between. Germline V lookup: CDR1 DFQATT, CDR2 SNEGSKA (reference sequence). The CDR3 runs 13 residues. The CDR3 here is CSARDQRRERLFF. CDR3 in DNA: TGCAGTGCTAGAGATCAACGGCGGGAACGTCTGTTCTTC.

This clonotype occurred a few times. Here the CDR3 reads CASSLGRTEYYYEQYF. CDR3 in DNA: TGCGCCAGCAGCTTGGGGAGGACGGAATATTACTACGAGCAGTACTTC. This chain joins TRBV5-1 and TRBJ2-7, with D maybe TRBD2 (5 bases). Germline V gene sequence: CDR1 SGHRS, CDR2 YFSETQ. The CDR3 runs to 16 residues. V shed 0 bases and J shed 3 bases, with 16 bases lying between them.

As to this clonotype: An end of the junction does not agree with germline; a read error may underlie this. The rearrangement joins TRBV9 to TRBJ2-7; D might be TRBD1 (6 bases). Looked up from germline, CDR1 is SGDLS and CDR2 is YYNGEE. CDR3 size: 14 residues. CDR3 nucleotide sequence: TGTGCCAGAAGCGTAGCAGGGGTCGCCTACGAGCAGTACTTC. Residues: CARSVAGVAYEQYF.

The CDR3 sequence: CASSLTQAETQYF. The DNA of the CDR3 is TGTGCCAGCAGTTTAACACAGGCAGAGACCCAGTACTTC. The rearrangement joins TRBV12-3 or TRBV12-4 to TRBJ2-5; maybe TRBD1 (5 bases). Trimming stripped 2 bases from V and 4 bases from J, with 8 bases between. This CDR3 spans 13 amino acids.

The J gene is TRBJ1-1, the V gene TRBV2; a weak D match, TRBD1 (6 bases). Trimming took off 4 bases at V and 9 bases at J, with 24 bases between the two ends. Germline assignment: CDR1 SNHLY and CDR2 FYNNEI. The CDR3 sequence is 16 residues long. The CDR3 sequence: CASSAWTESYSAQAFF. The DNA for the CDR3 is TGTGCCAGCAGTGCGTGGACAGAATCCTACTCTGCCCAAGCTTTCTTT. Filled out from reference TRBV2 and TRBJ1-1, the complete variable domain reads EPEVTQTPSHQVTQMGQEVILRCVPISNHLYFYWYRQILGQKVEFLVSFYNNEISEKSEIFDDQFSVERPDGSNFTLKIRSTKLEDSAMYFCASSAWTESYSAQAFFGQGTRLTVV.

The V and J genes are TRBV25-1 and TRBJ1-2, with TRBD1 matching 8 bases. The CDR3 runs to 14 residues. Trimming cost V 4 bases and J 3 bases; bases outside gene matches: 4. Germline-derived CDR1 and CDR2 are MGHDK and SYGVNS. The chain's CDR3 is CASSGQGPYYGYTF. CDR3 DNA sequence: TGTGCCAGCAGTGGACAGGGGCCTTACTATGGCTACACCTTC.

This chain connects TRBV20-1 to TRBJ2-3; 9 bases line up with TRBD2. CDR3 size: 16 residues. Germline CDR1 reads DFQATT; CDR2 reads SNEGSKA (reference sequence). Unmatched junction bases numbered 13, after V lost 6 bases and J lost 3 bases. The chain's CDR3 is CSAALTGGGATDTQYF. DNA of the CDR3: TGCAGTGCCGCCCTGACTGGCGGGGGGGCGACAGATACGCAGTATTTT.

The count of this clonotype is one. V usage is TRBV9 and J usage is TRBJ1-1; TRBD1 matches at 7 bases. The ends lost 4 bases at V and 1 base at J; junction bases unmatched: 7. CDR1 SGDLS and CDR2 YYNGEE come from the germline V gene. This CDR3 has 15 residues. The CDR3 spells CASSPTGQKNTEAFF. The CDR3, as DNA: TGTGCCAGCAGCCCGACGGGACAGAAGAACACTGAAGCTTTCTTT.

There are many counts of this clonotype. V is TRBV7-2 and J is TRBJ2-1; 9 nucleotides agree with TRBD1. The V segment lost 8 bases and the J segment 6 bases; nucleotides outside the gene matches: 8. Germline-derived CDR1 and CDR2 are SGHTA and FQGNSA. The CDR3 has 14 residues. The CDR3 reads CASQEQGARNEQFF. In DNA form, the CDR3 reads TGTGCCAGCCAGGAACAGGGGGCGCGCAATGAGCAGTTCTTC.

This clonotype appeared a few times. The genes are TRBV5-4 and TRBJ2-7, with D perhaps being TRBD1 or TRBD2 (6 bases each). Trimming removed 3 bases from V and 8 bases from J, with 24 bases in between. The CDR3 spans 16 residues. The germline gives CDR1 SGHNT, CDR2 YYREEE (reference sequence). CDR3: CASSWPGTFGRGQQYF. CDR3 DNA: TGTGCCAGCAGCTGGCCGGGGACGTTCGGACGGGGGCAGCAGTACTTC.

The J gene is TRBJ2-6, the V gene TRBV12-3 or TRBV12-4; a possible D gene is TRBD2 (5 bases). The CDR3 has 14 amino acids. V was pared by 4 bases and J by 2 bases, with 6 bases between. This chain's CDR3 is CASSYGAGANVLTF. The CDR3 DNA reads as TGTGCCAGCAGTTACGGGGCTGGGGCCAACGTCCTGACTTTC.

This clonotype was counted a few times. The chain has TRBV4-2 and TRBJ1-2; the D gene is possibly TRBD1 (5 bases). The germline V gene has CDR1 LGHNA and CDR2 YNFKEQ. The CDR3 is 16 amino acids. Trimming pared 1 base from V and 6 bases from J, leaving 18 bases between. The CDR3 coding sequence is TGTGCCAGCAGCCAAGCGCGAGCCGGGGGGTTGGATGGCTACACCTTC. Translated: CASSQARAGGLDGYTF.

The chain joins TRBV29-1 to TRBJ2-3, with a possible D match to TRBD2 (5 bases). Trimming stripped 3 bases from V and 3 bases from J, with 13 bases between. This CDR3 has 14 amino acids. Germline lookup yields CDR1 SQVTM and CDR2 ANQGSEA. The CDR3 DNA reads TGCAGCGTTGAGTTGATTTCGGGAACAGATACGCAGTATTTT. This encodes CSVELISGTDTQYF.

The chain couples TRBV5-1 to TRBJ1-6; 8 positions agree with TRBD1. Unmatched junction bases numbered 20, after V lost 2 bases and J lost 13 bases. The germline V gene encodes CDR1 SGHRS and CDR2 YFSETQ. CDR3 length equals 18 residues. The CDR3 DNA follows: TGCGCCAGCAGCTTTATGGGATTGGACAGGGCCTCCACCTTCCCCCTCCACTTT. Its translation: CASSFMGLDRASTFPLHF.